The 14 T cell receptor beta chains presented below share a single source sample, sequenced in a study of Graves' ophthalmopathy and Graves' hyperthyroidism. From RNA, the CDR3 regions of TCR beta chains were amplified and sequenced. HTBI primers served in a first-round RT-PCR, which a second-round multiplex PCR followed. Using its own MiXCR run on the multiplex PCR reads, TCRdb lists one record per CDR3 protein. The sample has approximately 700,000 distinct CDR3 sequences, 40% seen once. The specimen was peripheral blood. Receptors were obtained from an adult man with Graves' ophthalmopathy.

A word on this clonotype: One junction end does not reproduce the germline sequence, and a read error may be involved. This sequence joins TRBV10-1 and TRBJ1-1, with 7 bases lining up with TRBD1. The germline gives CDR1 WNHNN, CDR2 SYGVQD (reference sequence). This CDR3 spans 15 amino acids. The CDR3 sequence: CASSQERGRGTEAFF. Written as DNA, the CDR3 is TGTGCCAGCAGCCAAGAGAGGGGGCGGGGGACTGAAGCTTTCTTT.

This clonotype was detected a few times. V gene TRBV19 combines with J gene TRBJ2-7; 9 nucleotides agree with TRBD1. There are 14 residues in the CDR3. Unmatched junction bases numbered 6, after V lost 6 bases and J lost 3 bases. Germline V lookup: CDR1 LNHDA, CDR2 SQIVND (reference sequence). The CDR3 DNA is TGTGCCAGTAGACCGGGACAGGGATACTACGAGCAGTACTTC. Protein sequence: CASRPGQGYYEQYF.

CDR3 in amino acids: CSARIGTVNQPQHF. The CDR3 nucleotides are TGCAGTGCTAGAATAGGGACAGTGAATCAGCCCCAGCATTTT. The genes are TRBV20-1 and TRBJ1-5; 7 bases are a match to TRBD1. V gave up 2 bases and J gave up 4 bases; unmatched junction bases: 5. The CDR3 extends over 14 amino acids. Per germline, CDR1 DFQATT and CDR2 SNEGSKA (reference sequence).

This clonotype occurred a few times. The rearrangement links TRBV11-2 to TRBJ2-7, with D unresolved. The germline gives CDR1 SGHAT, CDR2 FQNNGV. Trimming pared 1 base from V and 2 bases from J, leaving 12 bases between. The CDR3 has 15 amino acids. This chain's CDR3 is CASSLVLIHAYEQYF. The CDR3 DNA reads as TGTGCCAGCAGCTTAGTTCTCATCCACGCCTACGAGCAGTACTTC.

The rearrangement links TRBV7-9 to TRBJ1-5; 7 positions agree with TRBD1. Germline V CDR1 and CDR2: SEHNR, FQNEAQ (reference sequence). With V trimmed by 6 bases and J by 1 base, 9 bases remained unmatched. The CDR3 length is 16 residues. For the CDR3, the DNA is TGTGCCAGCAGGCCCAACAGGGGTGGAAGCAATCAGCCCCAGCATTTT. Its protein product is CASRPNRGGSNQPQHF.

As concerns this clonotype: One junction end disagrees with the germline gene, perhaps due to a read error. This chain connects TRBV7-9 to TRBJ1-2; D remains ambiguous. Germline values: CDR1 SEHNR, CDR2 FQNEAQ (reference sequence). The CDR3 covers 17 residues. CDR3 region: CASSQEPDTGEYYGYTF. CDR3 DNA sequence: TGCGCCAGCAGCCAAGAGCCTGACACCGGGGAGTACTATGGCTACACCTTC.

For this clonotype: One base away lies a much larger clone, so this may be a sequencing read error. The chain couples TRBV20-1 to TRBJ2-5; D possibly corresponds to TRBD1 (6 bases). V lost 6 bases to trimming and J lost 7 bases, with 15 bases between them. Germline loops: CDR1 DFQATT, CDR2 SNEGSKA (reference sequence). The CDR3 extends over 12 amino acids. This CDR3 is CSAIGQKGTQYF. The CDR3 nucleotides read TGCAGTGCCATAGGACAGAAAGGGACCCAGTACTTC.

The chain links TRBV24-1 to TRBJ2-5; the D gene is possibly TRBD2 (6 bases). Trimming removed 2 bases at V and 5 bases at J, with 17 bases between. Germline V gene sequence: CDR1 KGHDR, CDR2 SFDVKD. The CDR3 length is 16 residues. CDR3 amino acids: CATSDSRAGSPETQYF. The CDR3 DNA is TGTGCCACCAGTGATTCCCGCGCGGGGTCCCCGGAGACCCAGTACTTC.

The chain couples TRBV19 to TRBJ1-3, with 8 bases fitting TRBD1. Germline V lookup: CDR1 LNHDA, CDR2 SQIVND (reference sequence). The V gene end was trimmed by 5 bases and the J gene end by 8 bases; junction bases not matched to a gene: 8. The CDR3 has 14 residues. The CDR3 reads CASSVAGGADTIYF. The CDR3 bases are TGTGCCAGTAGTGTAGCAGGGGGCGCGGACACCATATATTTT.

This clonotype was observed at least ten times. V gene TRBV29-1 combines with J gene TRBJ2-5; tentatively, D is TRBD1 (6 bases). Germline CDR1 SQVTM, CDR2 ANQGSEA. V was pared by 5 bases and J by 2 bases, with 18 bases between. This CDR3 comprises 15 residues. CDR3 coding DNA: TGCAGCGTTTACAAGGGGGTACTGTCACAAGAGACCCAGTACTTC. It is translated as CSVYKGVLSQETQYF.

This clonotype was recorded a few times. This chain connects TRBV7-9 to TRBJ2-5; D may be TRBD2 (5 bases). V lost 5 bases and J 4 bases, leaving 35 bases between the germline ends. Germline CDR1 reads SEHNR; CDR2 reads FQNEAQ (reference sequence). The CDR3 consists of 21 residues. The CDR3 loop is CASSISHPNRRVIHGGETQYF. The CDR3 nucleotides are TGTGCCAGCAGCATTAGTCACCCCAACCGGCGGGTTATACATGGAGGAGAGACCCAGTACTTC.

The chain joins TRBV6-1 to TRBJ1-6; 11 bases are shared with TRBD1. The V segment lost 5 bases and the J segment 6 bases; nucleotides outside the gene matches: 3. The length of the CDR3 is 15 residues. Germline V gives CDR1 MNHNS, CDR2 SASEGT. CDR3 in amino acids: CASSRTGGFNSPLHF. The CDR3 bases are TGTGCCAGCAGTCGGACAGGGGGCTTTAATTCACCCCTCCACTTT.

The rearrangement joins TRBV5-1 to TRBJ1-2; 8 bases fit TRBD1. CDR1 is SGHRS, CDR2 YFSETQ, per germline. This CDR3 comprises 14 residues. After removal of 4 bases from V and 5 bases from J, the junction contained 7 bases not matched to a gene. Written as DNA, the CDR3 is TGCGCCAGCAGCCCTCCGGGACAGGAGTATGGCTACACCTTC. This encodes CASSPPGQEYGYTF.

As regards this clonotype: This may be a read error: a much more frequent sequence differs by one nucleotide. V gene TRBV9 combines with J gene TRBJ1-1; D ambiguous. Germline loops: CDR1 SGDLS, CDR2 YYNGEE. The CDR3 has 16 residues. The chain's CDR3 is CASSKEQVETNAEAFF. The CDR3 DNA is TGTGCCAGCAGCAAAGAGCAGGTAGAGACGAACGCTGAAGCTTTCTTT.